These T cell receptor beta chains were read from a single sample in a study of T cell repertoires in cytomegalovirus infection. A single record per CDR3 protein comes from TCRdb applying MiXCR to the reads. Of about 920,000 distinct CDR3 sequences detected, roughly 31% appear once; the ten largest clones hold 10% to 15%. Their antigens are not known. The sample here was cultured CD8+ T cells from PBMCs, taken from culture after CMV antigen stimulation. These receptors came from a human donor in good health (CMV status not recorded). Some clones in this sample may be carry-over from other donors' samples. Both conserved end residues are part of each CDR3. Fields, in order: D gene, J gene, clone size, V gene, CDR3 protein, CDR3 DNA. A D gene is named only where the DNA matches it firmly. Only part of the rows carry a size: once, few, many, or a class if the clone is expanded.

-	TRBJ2-5	-	TRBV12-3/TRBV12-4	CASSPRLLVQETQYF	TGTGCCAGCAGTCCGCGTCTTCTGGTCCAAGAGACCCAGTACTTC
-	TRBJ1-4	-	TRBV14	CASSQDNFREQHATNEKLFF	TGTGCCAGCAGCCAAGATAATTTTCGGGAACAGCATGCAACTAATGAAAAACTGTTTTTT
-	TRBJ2-1	few	TRBV4-2	CASSYATGPSSYNEQFF	TGTGCCAGCAGCTACGCCACTGGGCCCAGCTCCTACAATGAGCAGTTCTTC
TRBD1	TRBJ2-1	-	TRBV10-3	CAISEGGTGQFF	TGTGCCATCAGTGAAGGAGGGACAGGGCAGTTCTTC
-	TRBJ1-5	many	TRBV19	CASSIFGMPANNQPQHF	TGTGCCAGTAGTATATTTGGAATGCCAGCCAACAATCAGCCCCAGCATTTT
-	TRBJ2-1	few	TRBV2	CASRPLTNPWEQFF	TGTGCCAGCAGGCCGCTCACGAATCCCTGGGAGCAGTTCTTC
-	TRBJ2-3	few	TRBV19	CASGADGSTDTQYF	TGTGCCAGTGGGGCGGACGGAAGCACAGATACGCAGTATTTT
-	TRBJ2-1	-	TRBV6-5	CASRIQGSYNEQFF	TGTGCCAGCAGGATCCAGGGGTCCTACAATGAGCAGTTCTTC
TRBD2	TRBJ2-1	-	TRBV7-9	CASSDTSGGLLNEQFF	TGTGCCAGCAGCGATACTAGCGGGGGGCTTCTCAATGAGCAGTTCTTC
-	TRBJ2-1	-	TRBV20-1	CSARDKSGDRDEQFF	TGCAGTGCTAGAGATAAGTCGGGGGATAGGGATGAGCAGTTCTTC
TRBD1	TRBJ2-6	-	TRBV5-1	CASSLPGTGDKSGANVLTF	TGCGCCAGCAGCCTTCCCGGGACAGGAGACAAATCTGGGGCCAACGTCCTGACTTTC
-	TRBJ2-1	-	TRBV14	CTSSQGHNEQFF	TGTACCAGCAGCCAAGGTCACAATGAGCAGTTCTTC
-	TRBJ1-1	few	TRBV12-3/TRBV12-4	CASSPPRGTEAFF	TGTGCCAGCAGCCCCCCCCGGGGCACTGAAGCTTTCTTT
-	TRBJ2-5	-	TRBV14	CASSQGSYFGETQYF	TGTGCCAGCAGCCAAGGGTCTTACTTTGGGGAGACCCAGTACTTC
-	TRBJ2-3	-	TRBV27	CASSFIKGRGDTQYF	TGTGCCAGCAGTTTCATTAAGGGACGAGGAGATACGCAGTATTTT
TRBD1	TRBJ2-7	-	TRBV4-1	CASSLTGQLETYEQYF	TGCGCCAGCAGCCTGACAGGGCAGCTAGAAACCTACGAGCAGTACTTC
-	TRBJ1-1	-	TRBV29-1	CSVEDLVDGTARLNTEAFF	TGCAGCGTTGAAGATCTTGTCGACGGAACAGCTAGACTTAACACTGAAGCTTTCTTT
TRBD1	TRBJ1-1	many	TRBV7-9	CASSLGQGRRRTGTEAFF	TGTGCCAGCAGCCTGGGACAGGGGAGACGGAGGACAGGCACTGAAGCTTTCTTT